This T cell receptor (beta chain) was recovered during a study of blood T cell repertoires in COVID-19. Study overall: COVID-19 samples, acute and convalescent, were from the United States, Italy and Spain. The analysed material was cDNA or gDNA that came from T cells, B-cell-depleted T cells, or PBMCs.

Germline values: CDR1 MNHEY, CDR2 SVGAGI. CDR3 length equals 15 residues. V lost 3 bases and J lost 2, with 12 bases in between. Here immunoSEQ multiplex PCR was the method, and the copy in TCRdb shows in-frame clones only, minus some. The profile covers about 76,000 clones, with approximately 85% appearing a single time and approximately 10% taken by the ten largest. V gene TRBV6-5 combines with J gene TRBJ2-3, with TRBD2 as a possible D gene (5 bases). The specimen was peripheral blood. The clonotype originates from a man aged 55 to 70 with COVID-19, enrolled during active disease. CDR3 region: CASSYTTGVTDTQYF. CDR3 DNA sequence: TGTGCCAGCAGTTATACAACCGGGGTCACAGATACGCAGTATTTT.